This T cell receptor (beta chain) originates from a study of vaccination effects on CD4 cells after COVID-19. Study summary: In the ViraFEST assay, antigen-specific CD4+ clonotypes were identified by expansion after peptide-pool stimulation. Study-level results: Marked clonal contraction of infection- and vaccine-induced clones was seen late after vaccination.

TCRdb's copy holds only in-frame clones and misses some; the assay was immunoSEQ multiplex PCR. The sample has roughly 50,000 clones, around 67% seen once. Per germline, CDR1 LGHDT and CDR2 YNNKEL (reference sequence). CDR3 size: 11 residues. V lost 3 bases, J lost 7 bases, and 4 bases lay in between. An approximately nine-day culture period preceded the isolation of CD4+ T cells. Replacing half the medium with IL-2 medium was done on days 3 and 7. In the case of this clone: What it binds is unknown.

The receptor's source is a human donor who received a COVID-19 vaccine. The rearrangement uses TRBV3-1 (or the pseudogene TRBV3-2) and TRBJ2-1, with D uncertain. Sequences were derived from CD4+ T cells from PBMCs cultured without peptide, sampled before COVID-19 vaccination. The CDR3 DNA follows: TGTGCCAGCAGCCAGAGGAATGAGCAGTTCTTC. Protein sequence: CASSQRNEQFF.